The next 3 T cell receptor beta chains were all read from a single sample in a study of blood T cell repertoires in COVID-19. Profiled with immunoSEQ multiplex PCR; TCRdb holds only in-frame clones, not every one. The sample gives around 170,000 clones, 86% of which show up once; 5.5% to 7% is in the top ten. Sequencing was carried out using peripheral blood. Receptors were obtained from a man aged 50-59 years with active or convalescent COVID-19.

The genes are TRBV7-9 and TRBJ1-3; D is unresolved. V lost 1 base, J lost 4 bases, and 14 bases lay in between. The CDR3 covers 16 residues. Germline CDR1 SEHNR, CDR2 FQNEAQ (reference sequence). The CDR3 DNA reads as TGTGCCAGCAGCTTAGGGAGTTACTATAGCGGAAACACCATATATTTT. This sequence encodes CASSLGSYYSGNTIYF.

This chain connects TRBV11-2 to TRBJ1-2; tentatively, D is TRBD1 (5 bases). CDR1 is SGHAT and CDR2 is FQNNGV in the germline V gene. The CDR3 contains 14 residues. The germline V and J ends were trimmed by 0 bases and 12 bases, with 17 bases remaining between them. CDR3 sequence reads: CASSLDSSGAGNTF. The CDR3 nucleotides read TGTGCCAGCAGCTTAGATTCGAGTGGGGCTGGGAACACCTTC.

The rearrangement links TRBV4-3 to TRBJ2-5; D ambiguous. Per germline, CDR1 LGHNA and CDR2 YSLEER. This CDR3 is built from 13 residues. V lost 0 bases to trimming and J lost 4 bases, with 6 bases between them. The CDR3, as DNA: TGCGCCAGCAGCCAAGATCCCGGAGAGACCCAGTACTTC. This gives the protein CASSQDPGETQYF.